Presented here are 8 T cell receptor beta chains from one specimen sequenced in a study of human T cells and chemical hapten exposure. Each CDR3 protein is one row after TCRdb ran MiXCR on the RACE reads. The table lists tens of thousands of distinct CDR3 sequences, about 11% of them singletons. Time point defined: patch test 3, about 24 weeks after DPC sensitization. Specified treatment: therapeutic diphenylcyclopropenone sensitization with weekly scalp DPC. Source: whole blood, taken in connection with sensitization to the hapten diphenylcyclopropenone (DPC). These receptors all come from a woman between 25 and 40 years old with alopecia areata. Some clones in this sample may be carry-over from other donors' samples.

The rearrangement joins TRBV29-1 to TRBJ2-2; TRBD2 is a possible D gene (5 bases). CDR1 is SQVTM and CDR2 is ANQGSEA in the germline V gene. The V and J ends lost 4 bases and 6 bases respectively, with 12 bases between them. CDR3 length equals 13 residues. The CDR3 protein is CSVGQLGAGELFF. The CDR3 nucleotides read TGCAGCGTTGGGCAGCTCGGGGCCGGGGAGCTGTTTTTT.

Many counts were recorded for this clonotype. The J gene is TRBJ2-7, the V gene TRBV20-1; 7 bases fit TRBD2. The CDR3 runs 15 residues. Germline assignment: CDR1 DFQATT and CDR2 SNEGSKA (reference sequence). The trim removed 0 bases at V and 0 bases at J, leaving 5 bases unmatched. The DNA of the CDR3 is TGCAGTGCTAGAGATCATGGCGGGGGCTCCTACGAGCAGTACTTC. This sequence encodes CSARDHGGGSYEQYF.

This clonotype was found a few times. J is TRBJ2-2 and V is TRBV12-3 or TRBV12-4, with D tentatively TRBD1 or TRBD2 (5 bases each). V gave up 2 bases and J gave up 6 bases, with 7 bases separating them. This CDR3 is built from 13 residues. CDR3 sequence reads: CASSLWGSGELFF. DNA of the CDR3: TGTGCCAGCAGTTTATGGGGGTCCGGGGAGCTGTTTTTT.

This clonotype was counted only a few times. The chain links TRBV5-1 to TRBJ2-5; maybe TRBD1 (6 bases). Per germline, CDR1 SGHRS and CDR2 YFSETQ. CDR3 size: 15 residues. V was pared by 4 bases and J by 5 bases, with 18 bases between. CDR3 region: CASSPGQILHETQYF. The CDR3 region has the DNA TGCGCCAGCAGCCCAGGACAGATCCTCCACGAGACCCAGTACTTC.

This clonotype has ten or more counts. The chain's CDR3 is CASSPVGGAEQPQHF. CDR3 in DNA: TGCGCCAGCAGCCCCGTGGGGGGGGCCGAGCAGCCCCAGCATTTT. This chain joins TRBV5-1 and TRBJ1-5; perhaps TRBD1 as D (6 bases). The CDR3 runs to 15 residues. With 4 bases removed from V and 7 bases from J, the gap between germline ends came to 18 bases. Germline CDR1 and CDR2: SGHRS and YFSETQ.

This clonotype was seen many times. This chain joins TRBV12-3 or TRBV12-4 and TRBJ2-1, with 7 bases aligning to TRBD2. V was pared by 7 bases and J by 6 bases, with 12 bases of the junction left unmatched. CDR3 size: 15 residues. The CDR3 region is CASTYLAGLANEQFF. The CDR3 DNA reads as TGTGCCAGCACCTACTTAGCGGGTCTGGCCAATGAGCAGTTCTTC.

In regard to this clonotype: The junction departs from germline at one end; a sequencing error may be responsible. The DNA of the CDR3 is TGCAATGCTAGAGCCGGGACTAGCGACTACAATGAGCAGTTCTTC. It specifies CNARAGTSDYNEQFF. The genes are TRBV20-1 and TRBJ2-1; 10 nucleotides agree with TRBD2. Germline V gene data show CDR1 as DFQATT and CDR2 as SNEGSKA (reference sequence). There are 15 residues in the CDR3.

This clonotype was recorded at least ten times. The V gene is TRBV27, the J gene TRBJ1-5; TRBD1 matches at 10 bases. This CDR3 has 15 residues. V trimming: 5 bases; J trimming: 4 bases; junction bases outside the gene matches: 5. CDR1 and CDR2 from the germline V gene are MNHEY and SMNVEV (reference sequence). In DNA, the CDR3 is TGTGCCAGCAGTCCCCTGGGACAGGGGAATCAGCCCCAGCATTTT. Its translation is CASSPLGQGNQPQHF.